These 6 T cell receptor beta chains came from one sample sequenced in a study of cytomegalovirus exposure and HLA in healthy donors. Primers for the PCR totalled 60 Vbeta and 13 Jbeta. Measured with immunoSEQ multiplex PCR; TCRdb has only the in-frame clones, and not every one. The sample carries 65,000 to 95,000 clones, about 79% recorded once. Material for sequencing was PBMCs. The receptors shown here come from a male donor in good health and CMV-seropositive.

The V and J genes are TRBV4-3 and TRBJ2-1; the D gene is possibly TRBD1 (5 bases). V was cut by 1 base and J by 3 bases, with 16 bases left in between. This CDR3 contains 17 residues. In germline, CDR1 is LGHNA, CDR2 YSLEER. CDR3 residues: CASSQVLFREFYNEQFF. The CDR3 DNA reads TGCGCCAGCAGCCAAGTGCTATTCAGGGAATTCTACAATGAGCAGTTCTTC.

CDR3 residues: CASSVATEGAFF. CDR3 DNA sequence: TGTGCCAGCAGCGTAGCTACAGAGGGAGCTTTCTTT. The J gene is TRBJ1-1, the V gene TRBV9; no clear D. Trimming removed 0 bases from V and 10 bases from J, with 10 bases in between. CDR3 length: 12 residues. Germline V gives CDR1 SGDLS, CDR2 YYNGEE.

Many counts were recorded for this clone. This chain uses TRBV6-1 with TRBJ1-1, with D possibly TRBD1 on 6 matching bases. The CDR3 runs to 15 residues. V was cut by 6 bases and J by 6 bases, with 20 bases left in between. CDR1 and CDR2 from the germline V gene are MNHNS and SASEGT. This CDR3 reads CASSLDRGGLAEAFF. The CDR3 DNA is TGTGCCAGCAGCCTAGATAGGGGGGGGCTAGCTGAAGCTTTCTTT.

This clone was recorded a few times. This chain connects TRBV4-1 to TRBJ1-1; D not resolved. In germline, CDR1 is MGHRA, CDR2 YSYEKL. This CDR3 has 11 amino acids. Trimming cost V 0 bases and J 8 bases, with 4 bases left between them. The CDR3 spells CASSQDLEAFF. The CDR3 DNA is TGCGCCAGCAGCCAAGACCTCGAAGCTTTCTTT.

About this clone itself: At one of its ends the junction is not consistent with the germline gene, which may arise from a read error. The CDR3 here is CSSSLDYHTQYF. The CDR3 bases are TGTTCCAGCAGCTTAGACTACCATACGCAGTATTTT. The chain couples TRBV7-9 to TRBJ2-3; possible D gene TRBD2, 5 bases. The CDR3 length is 12 residues. From germline, CDR1 is SEHNR and CDR2 FQNEAQ (reference sequence). Looking up the rest from reference TRBV7-9 and TRBJ2-3 gives the full variable domain: DTGVSQNPRHKITKRGQNVTFRCDPISEHNRLYWYRQTLGQGPEFLTYFQNEAQLEKSRLLSDRFSAERPKGSFSTLEIQRTEQGDSAMYLCSSSLDYHTQYFGPGTRLTVL.

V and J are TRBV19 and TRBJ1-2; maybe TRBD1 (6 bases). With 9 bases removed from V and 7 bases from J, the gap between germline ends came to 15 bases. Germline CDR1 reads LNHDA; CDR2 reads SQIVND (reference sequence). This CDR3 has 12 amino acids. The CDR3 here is CASQQGAGGYTF. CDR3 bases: TGTGCCAGCCAACAGGGCGCGGGTGGCTACACCTTC. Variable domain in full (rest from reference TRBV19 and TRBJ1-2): DGGITQSPKYLFRKEGQNVTLSCEQNLNHDAMYWYRQDPGQGLRLIYYSQIVNDFQKGDIAEGYSVSREKKESFPLTVTSAQKNPTAFYLCASQQGAGGYTFGSGTRLTVV.